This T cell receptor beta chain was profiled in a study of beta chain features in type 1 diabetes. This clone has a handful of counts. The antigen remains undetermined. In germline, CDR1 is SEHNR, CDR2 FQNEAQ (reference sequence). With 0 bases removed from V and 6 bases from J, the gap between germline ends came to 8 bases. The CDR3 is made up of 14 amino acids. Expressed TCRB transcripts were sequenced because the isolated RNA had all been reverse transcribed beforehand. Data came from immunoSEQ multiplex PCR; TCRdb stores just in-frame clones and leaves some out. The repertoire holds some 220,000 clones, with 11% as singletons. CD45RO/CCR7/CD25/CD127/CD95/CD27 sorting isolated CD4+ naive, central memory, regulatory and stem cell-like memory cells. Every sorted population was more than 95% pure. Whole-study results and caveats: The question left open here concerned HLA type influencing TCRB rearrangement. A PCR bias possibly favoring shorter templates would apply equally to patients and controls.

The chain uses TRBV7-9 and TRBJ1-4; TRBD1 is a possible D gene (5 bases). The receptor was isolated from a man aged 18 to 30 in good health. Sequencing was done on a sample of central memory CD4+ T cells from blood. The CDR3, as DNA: TGTGCCAGCAGCTTAGCCAGGGCTGATGAAAAACTGTTTTTT. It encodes CASSLARADEKLFF.